This T cell receptor beta chain was found in a study of regulatory T cells in long-lasting Graves disease (dated by TCRdb to 2020 to 2023). With respect to the entire study: Antithyroid drugs had been taken for less than 3 months by newly diagnosed Graves' disease patients. The study was conducted in China and was registered as a clinical trial. A total of roughly 35 samples underwent TCR sequencing: about 13 from persistent and around 20 from newly diagnosed Graves' disease patients. Persistent Graves' disease patients were compared with newly diagnosed Graves' disease patients by peripheral blood TCR sequencing and RNA sequencing. The full study reports these points: Sequencing and analysis were limited to the TCR beta chain. Peripheral blood alone was examined, since thyroid tissue, which constituted the primary lesion, could not be accessed. A larger number of public clonotypes was shared among persistent patients (around 2,700) than among newly diagnosed patients (around 880). The authors noted that the small sample size was a limitation that may lower accuracy. Compared with newly diagnosed patients, persistent Graves' disease patients had lower TCR Shannon entropy and fewer highly expanded clones, which suggests clonal expansion. Preferential use of TRBV28, TRBJ1-2 and TRBJ2-5 was observed in persistent disease, whereas TRBV20-1 and TRBJ2-1 were favored in newly diagnosed disease.

V is trimmed back by 4 bases and J by 3 bases, and the junction contains 16 bases that no gene match accounts for. From the cysteine up to the phenylalanine, the CDR3 has a length of 18 residues. CDR3 DNA only is kept here, 54 bases in frame from base 1. The germline V gene (reference sequence) supplies CDR1 MNHEY and CDR2 SMNVEV. This clonotype came up a few times. Its antigen remains undetermined. No much larger clone exists at a distance of one base, and base qualities are not known. Receptors were amplified or captured by multiplex PCR. This sample was sequenced with an Illumina HiSeq 4000. TCR beta libraries were built with iRepertoire HTBI primers and Arm-PCR amplification of CDR3 regions. Before sequencing, the PCR products underwent gel purification. The paper's processing steps were these. Gene usage analysis of CDR3 amino acid clonotypes relied on the 60 or so TRBV and over 13 TRBJ segments identified across samples. COPE and FqMerger were used to merge filtered high-quality paired reads into contigs. BLAST was used to align contigs to IMGT TRBV, TRBD and TRBJ reference genes, with CDR3 defined following IMGT. Clonotypes above 0.1% frequency were classified as highly expanded clones. Shannon entropy was used to measure repertoire diversity, and the Gini coefficient was used to measure V-J evenness. A clonotype found in more than one individual was treated as public. TCRdb redid the processing of the public reads, applying fastp at Q25 and MiXCR, and retained in-frame beta chains. When rows share a CDR3 protein, they turn into one entry using the most common DNA and genes. The V and J calls were not made by the authors but by TCRdb's processing. Counted in this sample were some 450,000 distinct CDR3 sequences; roughly 17% of them appeared once. The top ten clonotypes cover around 10% of the sample.

The time point label corresponds to: newly diagnosed GD, antithyroid drugs for less than 3 months. RNA was extracted from PBMCs in TRIzol for both TCR sequencing and RNA sequencing. Graves' disease was diagnosed according to American Thyroid Association guidelines. Patients were recruited from an endocrinology department in Xi'an, China. Each patient gave roughly 10 milliliters of peripheral blood, collected in an EDTA anticoagulant tube. Ficoll Paque Plus density gradient separation was used to isolate PBMCs, and no further T cell sorting was performed. An Agilent 2100 Bioanalyzer and agarose gel were used to assess RNA quality, and a NanoDrop 2000 was used to measure RNA concentration. Separately, the same data were catalogued under a study of T cells in Graves' hyperthyroidism and ophthalmopathy. The second paper states: Stable Graves' hyperthyroidism was defined as the absence of progression to ophthalmopathy over 18 months of follow-up. Hyperthyroidism patients were newly diagnosed, had a disease duration of under 2 months, and were aged 18 to 65 years. Exclusion was applied to patients with uncontrolled infections, other autoimmune diseases, pregnancy or lactation. Clinical symptoms, serum thyroxine and TRAb, thyroid ultrasound, and orbital computed tomography formed the basis for the diagnoses. The TCR CDR3 was subjected to a first round of RT-PCR using the HTBI primer set and the Qiagen OneStep RT-PCR kit. Most expanded thyroid clonotypes (frequency above 0.001) were also detected in blood, suggesting blood repertoires may reflect thyroid immune responses. A model built on a 13 V-J signature distinguished ophthalmopathy from stable hyperthyroidism, reaching about 89% sensitivity and 81.08% specificity in cross-validation and 80%/75% in testing. During validation, the model predicted progression to ophthalmopathy a median of around 7 months ahead of onset, with roughly 65% sensitivity and 72.22% specificity. TCR V-J signatures able to tell the groups apart were searched for in a discovery cohort of about a hundred patients, of whom more than 40 had Graves' ophthalmopathy and 57 had stable Graves' hyperthyroidism. An independent validation cohort of 18 to 20 hyperthyroidism patients and approximately 17 patients who later progressed to ophthalmopathy tested prospective prediction of ophthalmopathy. The 75 to 100 discovery patients were divided at random into training and test sets in a 7:3 ratio. Thyroid tissue and blood T-cell repertoires from over 5 Graves' hyperthyroidism patients were also compared in the study. Following sampling, methimazole starting at 30 mg daily was given to hyperthyroidism patients, and high-dose intravenous methylprednisolone was given to ophthalmopathy patients. Libraries were constructed in a second round of multiplex PCR, after which size selection and purification were performed. Paired-end sequencing of the libraries was performed with 100 bp reads on an Illumina HiSeq2000. SOAPnuke was used to process the raw data, removing reads that contained adapters or uncalled bases, had a mean Phred below 15, or lacked an exact match to the constant primer or identifier. High-quality paired reads were merged using COPE v1.2.5, and each unique nucleotide sequence was defined as a clonotype. MiTCR v1.1 was used to align clonotypes to the IMGT TRBV, TRBD and TRBJ reference segments. The analysis included only V-J combinations with a frequency above 0.0001, which together covered more than 99% of the repertoires. A TCS score was defined as the ratio between F50 (clonal expansion) and ExV (chaos), using BLOSUM62-based TCRdist between CDR3 peptides within each V-J. Welch's t-statistics and random forest reduced around 510 V-J features to 10 to 15, which were used in a naive Bayes classifier (R e1071). No statistical method was used to set the sample size in advance, and investigators knew the group allocation. The paper describes TCR Vbeta CDR3 sequencing of 140 or so peripheral blood samples, made up of fewer than 50 ophthalmopathy patients, roughly 80 hyperthyroidism patients and 17 progressor patients.

This clonotype was sampled from a woman aged 25 to 39 with Graves disease. Donor details come from another sample of the same person, matched by shared clones. Specimen: peripheral blood mononuclear cells (PBMCs), collected at new diagnosis, from a patient treated with antithyroid drugs. The rearrangement joined TRBV27 to TRBJ2-7, and TRBD1 aligns with 9 junction nucleotides. The CDR3 loop reads CASSSRGIPGTGYYEQYF. The DNA sequence follows: TGTGCCAGCAGTTCTAGAGGGATACCCGGGACAGGGTACTACGAGCAGTACTTC.